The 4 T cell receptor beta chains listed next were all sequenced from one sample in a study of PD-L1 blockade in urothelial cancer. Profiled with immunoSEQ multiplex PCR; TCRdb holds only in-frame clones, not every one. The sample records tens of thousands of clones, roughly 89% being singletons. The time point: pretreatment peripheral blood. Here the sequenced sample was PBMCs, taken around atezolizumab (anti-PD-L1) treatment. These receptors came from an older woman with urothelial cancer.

The CDR3: CASSLLLPGNTIYF. The CDR3 DNA reads as TGTGCCAGCAGTTTACTTCTTCCTGGAAACACCATATATTTT. The V call is TRBV28, the J call TRBJ1-3; D unclear. Germline V gene lookup returns CDR1 MDHEN and CDR2 SYDVKM. Trimming stripped 2 bases from V and 2 bases from J, with 7 bases between. This CDR3 region has 14 residues.

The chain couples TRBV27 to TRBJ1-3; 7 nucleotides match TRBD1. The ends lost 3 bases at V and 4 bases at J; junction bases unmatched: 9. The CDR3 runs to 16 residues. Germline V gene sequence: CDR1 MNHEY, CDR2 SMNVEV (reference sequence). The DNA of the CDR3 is TGTGCCAGCAGTTTTAGAGGGGGCAACGGGGGAAACACCATATATTTT. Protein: CASSFRGGNGGNTIYF.

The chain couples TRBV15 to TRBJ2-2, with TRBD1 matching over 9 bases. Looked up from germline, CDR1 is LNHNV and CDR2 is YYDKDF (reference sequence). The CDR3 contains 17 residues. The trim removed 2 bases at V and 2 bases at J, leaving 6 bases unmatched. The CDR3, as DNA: TGTGCCACCAGCAGAAATACAGGGGGCCCCAACACCGGGGAGCTGTTTTTT. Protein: CATSRNTGGPNTGELFF.

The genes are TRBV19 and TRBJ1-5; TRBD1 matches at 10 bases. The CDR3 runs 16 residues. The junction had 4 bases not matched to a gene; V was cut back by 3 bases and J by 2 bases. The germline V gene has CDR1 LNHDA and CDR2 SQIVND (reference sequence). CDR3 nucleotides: TGTGCCAGTAGTATCCTTGGGACAGGGGGCAATCAGCCCCAGCATTTT. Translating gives CASSILGTGGNQPQHF.